The T cell receptor (beta chain) described here comes from a study of beta chain features in type 1 diabetes. Findings of the study overall: TCRB CDR3s from Type 1 diabetes patients were moderately but significantly shorter in all four CD4+ subsets.

The isolated RNA, all of it, was reverse transcribed, so expressed TCRB transcripts were what got sequenced. Profiled with immunoSEQ multiplex PCR; TCRdb holds only in-frame clones, not every one. Among hundreds of thousands of clones listed, more than 12% were seen once. The CDR3 is made up of 14 amino acids. The V and J ends lost 4 bases and 6 bases respectively, with 16 bases between them. Germline values: CDR1 GTSNPN, CDR2 SVGIG (reference sequence). Note on this clone: The antigen is undetermined.

V usage is TRBV30 and J usage is TRBJ1-5; D might be TRBD1 (5 bases). The receptor was derived from a man aged 18 to 30 with type 1 diabetes. The sequenced material came from naive CD4+ T cells from blood. As DNA, the CDR3 is TGTGCCTGGACACCTGGGGGAGGAGGTCAGCCCCAGCATTTT. The encoded protein is CAWTPGGGGQPQHF.